The TCR beta chain under discussion was sequenced for a study of blood T cell repertoires in COVID-19. Background on the study: COVID-19 samples from acute and convalescent phases originated in the United States, Italy and Spain. The cDNA or gDNA used as material had been derived from T cells, B-cell-depleted T cells, or PBMCs.

The germline V gene encodes CDR1 SQVTM and CDR2 ANQGSEA. This CDR3 contains 13 residues. The repertoire was sequenced with immunoSEQ multiplex PCR; TCRdb's copy has only in-frame clones and lacks some. The sample holds 75,000 to 85,000 clones; 88% are singletons and the top ten take 40% to 55%. This TCR came from a human donor in a cohort sampled during active COVID-19. V usage is TRBV29-1 and J usage is TRBJ2-2, with 10 bases aligning to TRBD2. Source material: peripheral blood. In DNA form, the CDR3 reads TGCTATCTAGCGGGAGTGGGAGCCGGGGAGCTGTTTTTT. It is translated as CYLAGVGAGELFF.